This passage covers 28 T cell receptor beta chains from one sample sequenced in a study of OX40 agonist ivuxolimab in advanced cancers. Library preparation employed the immunoSEQ multiplex PCR assay. TCRdb holds this immuneACCESS table with in-frame rearrangements only. Some clones are missing; in checked studies, unresolved V genes explain under half, and the rest has no known cause. The sample includes approximately 50,000 clones, with around 80% observed a single time. The ten largest clonotypes hold under 15% of the sample. The sample consisted of CD4+ or CD8+ T cells sorted from blood, taken in a trial of the OX40 agonist ivuxolimab. The receptors come from an adult with an advanced solid tumor such as melanoma, head and neck, liver or kidney cancer.

The chain combines TRBV19 with TRBJ2-1, with D perhaps TRBD1 or TRBD2 (5 bases each). Trimming removed 7 bases from V and 5 bases from J, with 18 bases in between. The CDR3 consists of 15 residues. Per germline, CDR1 LNHDA and CDR2 SQIVND (reference sequence). CDR3 amino acids: CASINRGRGDNEQFF. Written as DNA, the CDR3 is TGTGCCAGTATAAATCGCGGTCGGGGCGACAATGAGCAGTTCTTC.

This clone was detected only a few times. The chain has TRBV19 and TRBJ1-5; D remains unclear. This CDR3 has 13 amino acids. From germline, CDR1 is LNHDA and CDR2 SQIVND (reference sequence). V lost 0 bases to trimming and J lost 4 bases, with 4 bases between them. DNA of the CDR3: TGTGCCAGTAGTATAGAGATGAATCAGCCCCAGCATTTT. It specifies CASSIEMNQPQHF.

This clone was observed many times. The CDR3 loop is CASSFYNEQFF. CDR3 sequence (DNA): TGTGCCAGCAGCTTCTACAATGAGCAGTTCTTC. The J gene is TRBJ2-1, the V gene TRBV7-2; no clear D gene. V dropped 3 bases and J dropped 3 bases, with 0 bases sitting between them. Per the germline V gene, CDR1 is SGHTA and CDR2 is FQGNSA. The CDR3 spans 11 residues.

The chain carries TRBV30 and TRBJ1-4; D is possibly TRBD1 (5 bases). This CDR3 comprises 13 residues. V lost 0 bases and J 8 bases, leaving 10 bases between the germline ends. Germline CDR1 and CDR2: GTSNPN and SVGIG (reference sequence). CDR3 amino acids: CAWSVPGNEKLFF. The CDR3 DNA follows: TGTGCCTGGAGTGTCCCAGGGAACGAAAAACTGTTTTTT.

Written as DNA, the CDR3 is TGCGCCAGCAGCCAAGATATCCCCCGGGCTAACCTGCGGTCACACCTCTCCTACGAGCAGTACTTC. Protein product: CASSQDIPRANLRSHLSYEQYF. The chain uses TRBV4-3 and TRBJ2-5; D is undetermined. The J call may be faulty, since TRBJ2-7 better matches the DNA end. CDR1 and CDR2 (germline): LGHNA, YSLEER. This CDR3 has 22 amino acids.

The CDR3 protein is CATSSLPPYEQYV. The CDR3 DNA reads as TGTGCCACCAGCAGTCTACCCCCCTACGAGCAGTACGTC. The rearrangement uses TRBV15 and TRBJ2-7; D remains ambiguous. Trimming shortened V by 3 bases and J by 2 bases, and 8 bases separated the two germline ends. The CDR3 totals 13 residues. Germline loops: CDR1 LNHNV, CDR2 YYDKDF (reference sequence).

The chain links TRBV11-2 to TRBJ2-5, with TRBD2 matching 7 bases. Germline loops: CDR1 SGHAT, CDR2 FQNNGV. There are 16 residues in the CDR3. V was clipped by 4 bases and J by 4 bases; unmatched bases: 12. The chain's CDR3 is CASSSRRKTGGETQYF. The CDR3 DNA is TGTGCCAGCAGCTCACGACGAAAAACGGGGGGAGAGACCCAGTACTTC.

The chain links TRBV4-1 to TRBJ2-1; 8 bases are shared with TRBD2. The CDR3 runs to 17 residues. The germline gives CDR1 MGHRA, CDR2 YSYEKL. The trim removed 4 bases at V and 0 bases at J, leaving 8 bases unmatched. CDR3 DNA sequence: TGCGCCAGCAGCCGCGGACTAGCAGAGAGCTCCTACAATGAGCAGTTCTTC. Its translation is CASSRGLAESSYNEQFF.

The CDR3 DNA follows: TGCAGCGTTGTATGGCAGGGGGGGCCCTACGAGCAGTACTTC. It yields the protein CSVVWQGGPYEQYF. V and J are TRBV29-1 and TRBJ2-7; D is possibly TRBD1 or TRBD2 (7 bases each). Between the trimmed V and J ends, which lost 4 bases and 2 bases, there was a span of 15 bases. Germline CDR1 and CDR2: SQVTM and ANQGSEA. The CDR3 totals 14 residues.

CDR3 in amino acids: CASSPQGVGTEAFF. For the CDR3, the DNA is TGTGCCAGCTCACCTCAGGGGGTCGGGACTGAAGCTTTCTTT. The rearrangement links TRBV18 to TRBJ1-1; 7 bases are a match to TRBD1. Germline-derived CDR1 and CDR2 are KGHSH and LQKENI. The CDR3 loop spans 14 amino acids. J gave up 5 bases and V 3 bases, and 6 bases lay outside the gene matches.

The chain uses TRBV28 and TRBJ1-4, with D maybe TRBD1 (6 bases). In germline, CDR1 is MDHEN, CDR2 SYDVKM. The CDR3 is made up of 11 amino acids. The ends were cut back, 10 bases at V and 7 bases at J, with 10 bases in the middle. CDR3 bases: TGTGCCACCGAGGGGGGTGAAAAACTGTTTTTT. Translating gives CATEGGEKLFF.

The chain links TRBV5-6 to TRBJ2-1; 10 positions match TRBD1. This CDR3 contains 16 residues. With 2 bases clipped from V and 4 bases from J, the junction kept 6 bases outside the gene matches. Germline CDR1 and CDR2: SGHDT and YYEEEE. This CDR3 reads CASSLLGDRGYNEQFF. The CDR3 DNA sequence: TGTGCCAGCAGCTTACTGGGGGACAGGGGTTACAATGAGCAGTTCTTC.

This clone was seen only once. CDR3 sequence reads: CASSKAFGHLLPGNTIYF. The CDR3 region has the DNA TGTGCCAGCAGCAAAGCGTTCGGCCACCTGTTACCCGGAAACACCATATATTTT. V and J are TRBV21-1 and TRBJ1-3. TRBV21-1 is reported as a pseudogene. This CDR3 is built from 18 residues.

The rearrangement uses TRBV15 and TRBJ2-7; 7 bases match TRBD2. This CDR3 comprises 16 residues. The V and J ends lost 0 bases and 2 bases, in that order; junction bases with no gene match: 7. Germline V gene sequence: CDR1 LNHNV, CDR2 YYDKDF (reference sequence). The CDR3 DNA reads TGTGCCACCAGCAGAGATAGGGAGGGGCCCCCCTACGAGCAGTACTTC. Translation gives CATSRDREGPPYEQYF. Filled out from reference TRBV15 and TRBJ2-7, the complete variable domain reads DAMVIQNPRYQVTQFGKPVTLSCSQTLNHNVMYWYQQKSSQAPKLLFHYYDKDFNNEADTPDNFQSRRPNTSFCFLDIRSPGLGDTAMYLCATSRDREGPPYEQYFGPGTRLTVT.

The chain employs TRBV7-2 and TRBJ2-7, with D unresolved. Germline V gene sequence: CDR1 SGHTA, CDR2 FQGNSA. The V and J ends lost 2 bases and 2 bases respectively, with 7 bases between them. The CDR3 contains 13 residues. This chain's CDR3 is CASSLRYTYEQYF. CDR3 DNA sequence: TGTGCCAGCAGCTTACGTTACACCTACGAGCAGTACTTC. Full variable domain (outside the CDR3, taken from reference TRBV7-2 and TRBJ2-7): GAGVSQSPSNKVTEKGKDVELRCDPISGHTALYWYRQSLGQGLEFLIYFQGNSAPDKSGLPSDRFSAERTGGSVSTLTIQRTQQEDSAVYLCASSLRYTYEQYFGPGTRLTVT.

V is TRBV5-8 and J is TRBJ2-5; D might be TRBD1 or TRBD2, each matching 6 bases. CDR1 and CDR2 (germline): SGHTS, YDEGEE. Trimming took off 4 bases at V and 1 base at J, with 14 bases between the two ends. The CDR3 totals 15 residues. The CDR3 loop is CASSLGRGVQETQYF. DNA for the CDR3: TGTGCCAGCAGCCTTGGAAGGGGGGTCCAAGAGACCCAGTACTTC. The variable domain in full, with the rest retrieved from reference TRBV5-8 and TRBJ2-5, is EAGVTQSPTHLIKTRGQQATLRCSPISGHTSVYWYQQALGLGLQFLLWYDEGEERNRGNFPPRFSGRQFPNYSSELNVNALELEDSALYLCASSLGRGVQETQYFGPGTRLLVL.

The rearrangement links TRBV9 to TRBJ1-6, with 12 bases identical to TRBD1. Losses at the gene ends were 5 bases for V and 10 bases for J; bases not matched to a gene: 7. Germline lookup yields CDR1 SGDLS and CDR2 YYNGEE. The CDR3 loop spans 15 amino acids. The CDR3 nucleotides read TGTGCCAGCAGTCGGGGGACAGGGGGCGGATCACCCCTCCACTTT. Protein: CASSRGTGGGSPLHF.

J is TRBJ1-5 and V is TRBV21-1; the table's TRBD1 call for D was not verified on the DNA. TRBV21-1 is labeled a pseudogene. This CDR3 region has 14 residues. In nucleotides, the CDR3 is TGTGCCAGCAGCCAAAGGCAGGGTGGATGGCCCCAGCATTTT. Protein: CASSQRQGGWPQHF.

This chain joins TRBV28 and TRBJ2-7; D uncertain. CDR1 is MDHEN and CDR2 is SYDVKM in the germline V gene. Trimming pared 1 base from V and 3 bases from J, leaving 10 bases between. The CDR3 contains 14 residues. This chain's CDR3 is CASSLSGPNYEQYF. As DNA, the CDR3 is TGTGCCAGCAGTTTATCCGGCCCAAACTACGAGCAGTACTTC.

The chain is built from TRBV7-9 and TRBJ2-3; D gene unclear. CDR3 size: 15 residues. The V gene lost 5 bases and the J gene lost 5 bases, with 17 bases spanning the gap. Per germline, CDR1 SEHNR and CDR2 FQNEAQ (reference sequence). The CDR3 region has the DNA TGTGCCAGCAGCCTAGTAGTTACGGTCTTAGATACGCAGTATTTT. Translation gives CASSLVVTVLDTQYF.

In this sample, this clone turned up once. This chain links TRBV10-2 with TRBJ1-1; possibly TRBD1 for D (6 bases). Germline CDR1 reads WSHSY; CDR2 reads SAAADI. The germline V and J ends were trimmed by 0 bases and 1 base, with 12 bases remaining between them. The CDR3 runs 16 residues. CDR3 protein: CASSESIRGGNTEAFF. The CDR3 region has the DNA TGCGCCAGCAGTGAGTCGATTAGGGGGGGGAACACTGAAGCTTTCTTT.

This clone was counted a few times. This chain uses TRBV28 with TRBJ1-4; D is unclear. Germline V lookup: CDR1 MDHEN, CDR2 SYDVKM. The V end was cut by 6 bases, the J end by 8 bases, with 10 bases between. The CDR3 has 12 residues. The CDR3 DNA reads TGTGCCAGCAGCCTAGGTCGGGAAAAACTGTTTTTT. It encodes CASSLGREKLFF.

This chain links TRBV7-3 with TRBJ2-3; D is uncertain. The V end lost 2 bases, the J end lost 5 bases, and 11 bases lay between the germline ends. Germline V gives CDR1 SGHTA, CDR2 FQGTGA. This CDR3 is 14 amino acids long. CDR3 region: CASSLDPSEDTQYF. The CDR3 DNA reads TGTGCCAGCAGCTTAGACCCATCAGAAGATACGCAGTATTTT.

The chain combines TRBV5-1 with TRBJ1-6; possibly TRBD1 for D (6 bases). The CDR3 has 15 amino acids. Germline CDR1 is SGHRS and CDR2 is YFSETQ. V lost 4 bases and J 6 bases, leaving 14 bases between the germline ends. The CDR3 bases are TGCGCCAGCAGCACGTCCGGACAGCTTAATTCACCCCTCCACTTT. This encodes CASSTSGQLNSPLHF.

This chain connects TRBV2 to TRBJ1-2; the match to TRBD1 covers 8 bases. In germline, CDR1 is SNHLY, CDR2 FYNNEI. The CDR3 has 13 residues. The V and J ends lost 5 bases and 4 bases, in that order; junction bases with no gene match: 3. The CDR3 sequence is CASSRQGSYGYTF. DNA for the CDR3: TGTGCCAGCAGTCGACAGGGGAGCTATGGCTACACCTTC.

The V gene is TRBV14, the J gene TRBJ1-1; D is ambiguous. The germline gives CDR1 SGHDN, CDR2 FVKESK. V was shortened by 3 bases and J by 6 bases, with 14 bases between the two germline ends. CDR3 size: 14 residues. The CDR3 DNA reads as TGTGCCAGCAGCCAGCGCCTCCTTTCCGCTGAAGCTTTCTTT. It yields the protein CASSQRLLSAEAFF.

The chain combines TRBV11-2 with TRBJ1-1, with 10 bases identical to TRBD1. V lost 2 bases to trimming and J lost 6 bases; unmatched junction nucleotides: 6. Germline V gene lookup returns CDR1 SGHAT and CDR2 FQNNGV. CDR3 length: 15 residues. CDR3 protein: CASSLTTGGISEAFF. CDR3 DNA: TGTGCCAGCAGCTTAACGACAGGGGGCATCTCTGAAGCTTTCTTT.

The chain employs TRBV5-4 and TRBJ2-2; 8 bases align to TRBD1. V trimming: 4 bases; J trimming: 4 bases; junction bases outside the gene matches: 6. Germline V gives CDR1 SGHNT, CDR2 YYREEE (reference sequence). The CDR3 spans 15 residues. In DNA form, the CDR3 reads TGTGCCAGCAGCGGACCGACAGGGGCCACCGGGGAGCTGTTTTTT. This codes for CASSGPTGATGELFF.